The 17 T cell receptor beta chains in this list originate from one sample, sequenced in a study of shared clonotypes between healthy human individuals. TCRdb's copy holds only in-frame clones and misses some; the assay was immunoSEQ multiplex PCR. The sample has about 670,000 clones, 55% to 75% seen once. Sequenced material: memory CD4+ T cells sorted from blood. Sample subset: CD45RA-negative fraction. The receptor source for this set is a woman aged 25 to 45 in good health.

This clone was observed at least ten times. The chain links TRBV7-9 to TRBJ2-1, with 13 bases fitting TRBD2. Germline CDR1 and CDR2: SEHNR and FQNEAQ (reference sequence). This CDR3 is 16 amino acids long. The junction had 9 bases not matched to a gene; V was cut back by 4 bases and J by 9 bases. Here the CDR3 DNA reads TGTGCCAGCAGCTCATTAGGACTAGCGGGAGATTTTGAGCAGTTCTTC. It is translated as CASSSLGLAGDFEQFF. The full variable domain, its missing parts supplied by reference TRBV7-9 and TRBJ2-1, is DTGVSQNPRHKITKRGQNVTFRCDPISEHNRLYWYRQTLGQGPEFLTYFQNEAQLEKSRLLSDRFSAERPKGSFSTLEIQRTEQGDSAMYLCASSSLGLAGDFEQFFGPGTRLTVL.

The gene calls are TRBV6-1 and TRBJ1-1, with 10 bases lining up with TRBD1. CDR1 MNHNS and CDR2 SASEGT come from the germline V gene. V was pared by 5 bases and J by 6 bases, with 3 bases of the junction left unmatched. The CDR3 is 13 residues long. CDR3 coding DNA: TGTGCCAGCAGTCGGGACAGGGGTCCTGAAGCTTTCTTT. This encodes CASSRDRGPEAFF.

The chain has TRBV7-9 and TRBJ2-5, with unresolved D. The end of the DNA fits TRBJ2-7 better, so the J call may be wrong. The CDR3 covers 12 residues. Looked up from germline, CDR1 is SEHNR and CDR2 is FQNEAQ (reference sequence). The CDR3 sequence: CASSLARYEQYF. The CDR3 nucleotides are TGTGCCAGCAGCTTAGCGCGATACGAGCAGTACTTC.

This sequence joins TRBV30 and TRBJ2-1, with 15 bases that match TRBD2. V lost 0 bases, J lost 7 bases, and 1 base stayed unmatched. The CDR3 length is 15 residues. Germline CDR1 is GTSNPN and CDR2 is SVGIG (reference sequence). The CDR3 reads CAWSVGTSGGNEQFF. CDR3 DNA sequence: TGTGCCTGGAGTGTAGGGACTAGCGGGGGGAATGAGCAGTTCTTC.

The gene calls are TRBV6-1 and TRBJ2-7; 7 nucleotides match TRBD1. This CDR3 spans 14 amino acids. The V segment lost 6 bases and the J segment 1 base; nucleotides outside the gene matches: 6. CDR1 and CDR2 from the germline V gene are MNHNS and SASEGT. The CDR3 sequence: CASRPGTASYEQYF. The CDR3 nucleotides are TGTGCCAGCAGGCCAGGGACAGCTTCCTACGAGCAGTACTTC.

This chain connects TRBV14 to TRBJ2-2, with D perhaps matching TRBD2 (6 bases). CDR1 and CDR2 (germline): SGHDN, FVKESK. The CDR3 runs to 14 residues. Trimming shortened V by 1 base and J by 8 bases, and 11 bases separated the two germline ends. CDR3 sequence: CASSQARGAGELFF. CDR3 sequence (DNA): TGTGCCAGCAGCCAAGCACGCGGGGCGGGGGAGCTGTTTTTT.

A few counts support this clone. The chain recombines TRBV7-2 with TRBJ2-7; D is uncertain. Germline CDR1 is SGHTA and CDR2 is FQGNSA. This CDR3 spans 15 amino acids. Trimming stripped 0 bases from V and 0 bases from J, with 9 bases between. The CDR3 DNA follows: TGTGCCAGCAGCTTAGCAAGTCAGAACTCCTACGAGCAGTACTTC. It encodes CASSLASQNSYEQYF.

As for this clone: The same CDR3 can be traced to other DNA sequences in this sample. This chain links TRBV7-2 with TRBJ1-5; no definite D call. V lost 1 base to trimming and J lost 0 bases, with 7 bases between them. Germline CDR1 is SGHTA and CDR2 is FQGNSA. The CDR3 runs to 15 residues. The CDR3 nucleotides are TGTGCCAGCAGCTTAGATGCGCTTAGCAATCAGCCCCAGCATTTT. The encoded protein is CASSLDALSNQPQHF. The whole variable domain, remainder taken from reference TRBV7-2 and TRBJ1-5, is GAGVSQSPSNKVTEKGKDVELRCDPISGHTALYWYRQSLGQGLEFLIYFQGNSAPDKSGLPSDRFSAERTGGSVSTLTIQRTQQEDSAVYLCASSLDALSNQPQHFGDGTRLSIL.

As concerns this clone: This sample also contains other DNA sequences that code for the same CDR3. The rearrangement links TRBV2 to TRBJ1-5, with TRBD1 identical over 9 bases. J gave up 9 bases and V 6 bases, and 6 bases lay outside the gene matches. The CDR3 runs 13 residues. Germline CDR1 and CDR2: SNHLY and FYNNEI. The CDR3, as DNA: TGTGCCAGCAGCCGGGACAGGGAGAGGCCCCAGCATTTT. This codes for CASSRDRERPQHF.

Regarding this clone: The germline gene is not matched at one end of the junction; a read error may be the cause. The chain is built from TRBV7-9 and TRBJ1-2, with D tentatively TRBD1 (5 bases). This CDR3 comprises 14 residues. Germline CDR1 is SEHNR and CDR2 is FQNEAQ (reference sequence). The CDR3 nucleotides are TGTGCCAGCACCTTAGACAGAACAAACTATGGCTACACCTTC. Protein sequence: CASTLDRTNYGYTF.

This clone was seen a few times. The rearrangement joins TRBV27 to TRBJ2-7, with no clear D. Trimming left V 10 bases short and J 0 bases short, with 13 bases between. CDR3 size: 13 residues. The germline CDR1 and CDR2 sequences are MNHEY and SMNVEV (reference sequence). CDR3 loop: CATRTFASYEQYF. In DNA, the CDR3 is TGTGCCACCAGAACTTTTGCCTCCTACGAGCAGTACTTC.

This clone was counted a few times. The rearrangement joins TRBV10-3 to TRBJ2-1; 7 nucleotides line up with TRBD2. The CDR3 covers 17 residues. From germline, CDR1 is ENHRY and CDR2 SYGVKD. Losses at the gene ends were 3 bases for V and 6 bases for J; bases not matched to a gene: 14. CDR3: CAISDVGGTDVANEQFF. The CDR3 DNA reads as TGTGCCATCAGTGACGTGGGGGGGACTGACGTAGCCAATGAGCAGTTCTTC.

V is TRBV6-5 and J is TRBJ2-7, with 7 bases matching TRBD2. The V gene end was trimmed by 0 bases and the J gene end by 1 base; junction bases not matched to a gene: 6. Germline V CDR1 and CDR2: MNHEY, SVGAGI. The CDR3 is 16 residues long. The CDR3 region has the DNA TGTGCCAGCAGTTACTCTTCTAGCGGCTCATCCTACGAGCAGTACTTC. Protein sequence: CASSYSSSGSSYEQYF.

This chain connects TRBV19 to TRBJ2-3, with D possibly being TRBD1 or TRBD2 (5 bases each). The germline gives CDR1 LNHDA, CDR2 SQIVND (reference sequence). The CDR3 is 13 amino acids. V dropped 6 bases and J dropped 4 bases, with 11 bases sitting between them. The CDR3: CASSGTMSDTQYF. CDR3 in DNA: TGTGCCAGTAGCGGGACGATGTCAGATACGCAGTATTTT.

This chain connects TRBV5-1 to TRBJ2-2; 7 bases agree with TRBD1. The CDR3 length is 15 residues. V was pared by 8 bases and J by 1 base, with 8 bases of the junction left unmatched. Looked up from germline, CDR1 is SGHRS and CDR2 is YFSETQ. The CDR3 bases are TGCGCCAGTACACCCCGGGACAGGAACACCGGGGAGCTGTTTTTT. It encodes CASTPRDRNTGELFF.

This clone has only a few counts. The chain is built from TRBV11-3 and TRBJ2-2, with TRBD1 matching over 8 bases. Germline CDR1 and CDR2: SGHNT and YENEEA. V dropped 2 bases and J dropped 7; count of bases not matched to a gene: 9. This CDR3 comprises 16 residues. CDR3 amino acids: CASSLSVTTGDGELFF. The CDR3 nucleotides are TGTGCCAGCAGCTTAAGCGTAACGACAGGGGACGGGGAGCTGTTTTTT.

This clone was detected only once. The V call is TRBV30, the J call TRBJ1-1, with D tentatively TRBD1 (5 bases). The CDR3 spans 13 residues. Germline lookup yields CDR1 GTSNPN and CDR2 SVGIG (reference sequence). Between the trimmed V and J ends, which lost 4 bases and 1 base, there was a span of 10 bases. The CDR3, as DNA: TGTGCCTGGAACCGGGGGGGGAACACTGAAGCTTTCTTT. It translates to CAWNRGGNTEAFF.